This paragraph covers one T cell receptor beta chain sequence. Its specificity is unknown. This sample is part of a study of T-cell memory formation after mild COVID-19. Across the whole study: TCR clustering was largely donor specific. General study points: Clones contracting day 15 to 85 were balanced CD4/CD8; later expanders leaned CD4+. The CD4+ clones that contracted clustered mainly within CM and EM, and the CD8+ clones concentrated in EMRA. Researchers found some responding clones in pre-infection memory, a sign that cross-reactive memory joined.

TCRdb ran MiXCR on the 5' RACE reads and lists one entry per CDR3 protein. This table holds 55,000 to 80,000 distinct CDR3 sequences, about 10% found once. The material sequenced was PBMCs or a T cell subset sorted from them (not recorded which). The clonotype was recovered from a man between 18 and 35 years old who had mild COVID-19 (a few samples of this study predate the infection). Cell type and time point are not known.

Here the CDR3 reads CASRPTRSSGNTIYF. The CDR3 coding sequence is TGTGCCAGCAGACCCACTCGGAGCTCTGGAAACACCATATATTTT. The rearrangement joins TRBV12-3 or TRBV12-4 to TRBJ1-3; D is unresolved. V lost 6 bases and J lost 0, with 12 bases in between. This CDR3 is 15 amino acids long.